The entry below gives a single T cell receptor (beta chain) sequence along with its context. Its antigen remains unidentified. Every patient experienced relapse after autologous stem cell transplantation, and brentuximab vedotin exposure varied. This sample is drawn from a study of PD-1 blockade in classical Hodgkin lymphoma. Overall study context: Once every 2 weeks, patients received intravenous nivolumab at 3 mg/kg. Findings and caveats of the study: Newly diagnosed patients reportedly trailed healthy donors in baseline TCR diversity. By C4D1 there was a significant rise in CD4+ TCR diversity but not in CD8+ TCR diversity.

The method was immunoSEQ multiplex PCR; TCRdb's version includes in-frame clones alone and lacks a portion of them. The sample yields about 50,000 clones, around nine tenths seen once. V was shortened by 8 bases and J by 4 bases, with 12 bases between the two germline ends. The length of the CDR3 is 12 residues. Germline V gives CDR1 ENHRY, CDR2 SYGVKD. The sequences come from peripheral blood mononuclear cells (PBMCs), collected before the second cycle of nivolumab. This chain connects TRBV10-3 to TRBJ2-7, with D unclear. This receptor was obtained from a human donor with classical Hodgkin lymphoma. The CDR3 is CAIRASLYEQYF. The CDR3 DNA follows: TGTGCCATCCGCGCCTCCTTGTACGAGCAGTACTTC.